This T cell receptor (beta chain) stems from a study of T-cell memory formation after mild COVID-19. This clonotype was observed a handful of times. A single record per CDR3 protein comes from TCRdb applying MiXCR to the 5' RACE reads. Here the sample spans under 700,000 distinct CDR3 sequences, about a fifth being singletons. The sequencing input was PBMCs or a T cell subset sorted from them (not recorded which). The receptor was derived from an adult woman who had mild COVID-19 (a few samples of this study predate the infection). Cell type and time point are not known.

The CDR3 region has the DNA TGTGCCAGTAGTATCTCTGGGGACGTCAAAAACATTCAGTACTTC. As protein: CASSISGDVKNIQYF. The chain combines TRBV19 with TRBJ2-4; the D call may be TRBD1 or TRBD2 (5 bases each). V lost 3 bases and J 3 bases, leaving 12 bases between the germline ends. The CDR3 extends over 15 amino acids. Germline CDR1 reads LNHDA; CDR2 reads SQIVND (reference sequence).